Sequencing of this T cell receptor beta chain was carried out in a study of T-cell reconstitution after alpha-beta-depleted transplantation in children. Study outcomes and limitations: Several hundred graft clones that had expanded were reportedly the source of alpha-beta T cells about two months after transplant.

As regards this clonotype: The antigen is not known.

CDR1 and CDR2 (germline): SGHRS, YFSETQ. This CDR3 region has 14 residues. J was trimmed by 2 bases and V by 4 bases; bases with no gene match: 5. Unique molecular identifiers were incorporated into the prepared TCRbeta library. TCRdb reprocessed the PCR reads with MiXCR, giving one entry per CDR3 protein. This sample has about 1,000,000 distinct CDR3 sequences, with about 29% found just once. This clonotype was sampled from a boy younger than two who had a stem cell transplant for SCID, so the T cells may come from the graft donor. The V and J genes are TRBV5-1 and TRBJ1-1; 7 positions match TRBD1. Sequenced here: PBMCs, mostly from graft donor cells, sampled 360 days after TCRalphabeta/CD19-depleted stem cell transplant. The CDR3 DNA follows: TGCGCCAGCAGCGCAAACAGGGGAAACACTGAAGCTTTCTTT. Its translation: CASSANRGNTEAFF.